This T cell receptor beta chain emerged from a study of T cells after posttransplantation cyclophosphamide. TCRdb keeps only in-frame clones here, not all; method: immunoSEQ multiplex PCR. This sample yields approximately 40,000 clones, of which roughly 78% are seen a single time; roughly 8.1% belongs to the top ten. This CDR3 is built from 15 residues. Germline values: CDR1 MNHEY, CDR2 SVGAGI. Trimming at V came to 1 base and at J to 8 bases, leaving 10 bases not matched to a gene. Concerning this clone itself: As yet, its antigen is unknown.

The study, taken as a whole, reports: Later post-transplant blood repertoires were often dominated by donor CD8+ memory clones. Blood and skin or GI T cell repertoires showed limited TRB overlap.

Treatment was busulfan-fludarabine conditioning, a marrow graft, and cyclophosphamide on days +3 and +4. Sequenced here: CD4+ T cells sorted from blood, sampled around 2,000 days after a stem cell transplant with posttransplant cyclophosphamide. The clonotype comes from a female patient between 40 and 55 years old who received an allogeneic stem cell transplant from a related donor, was CMV-positive, and had no GVHD. The graft donor may be the source of some T cells. The chain has TRBV6-5 and TRBJ1-2, with 7 bases matching TRBD1. The CDR3 sequence is CASSYLRQGLKGYTF. CDR3 DNA sequence: TGTGCCAGCAGTTACTTAAGACAGGGTCTTAAAGGCTACACCTTC.